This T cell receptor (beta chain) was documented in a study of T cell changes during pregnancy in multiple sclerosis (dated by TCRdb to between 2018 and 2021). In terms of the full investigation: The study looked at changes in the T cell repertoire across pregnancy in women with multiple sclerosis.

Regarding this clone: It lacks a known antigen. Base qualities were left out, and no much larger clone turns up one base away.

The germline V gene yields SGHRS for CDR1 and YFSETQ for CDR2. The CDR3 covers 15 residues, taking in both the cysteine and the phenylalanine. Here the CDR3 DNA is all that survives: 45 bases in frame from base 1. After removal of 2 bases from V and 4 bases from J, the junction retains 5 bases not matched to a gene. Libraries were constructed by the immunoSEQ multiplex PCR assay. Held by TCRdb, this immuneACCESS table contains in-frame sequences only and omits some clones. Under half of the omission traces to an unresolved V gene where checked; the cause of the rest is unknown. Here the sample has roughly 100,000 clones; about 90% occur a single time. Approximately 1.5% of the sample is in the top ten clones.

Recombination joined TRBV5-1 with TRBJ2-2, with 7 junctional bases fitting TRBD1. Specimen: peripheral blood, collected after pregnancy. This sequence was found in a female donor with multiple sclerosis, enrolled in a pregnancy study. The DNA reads TGCGCCAGCAGCTTACAGACAGGGTCCACCGGGGAGCTGTTTTTT. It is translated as CASSLQTGSTGELFF.